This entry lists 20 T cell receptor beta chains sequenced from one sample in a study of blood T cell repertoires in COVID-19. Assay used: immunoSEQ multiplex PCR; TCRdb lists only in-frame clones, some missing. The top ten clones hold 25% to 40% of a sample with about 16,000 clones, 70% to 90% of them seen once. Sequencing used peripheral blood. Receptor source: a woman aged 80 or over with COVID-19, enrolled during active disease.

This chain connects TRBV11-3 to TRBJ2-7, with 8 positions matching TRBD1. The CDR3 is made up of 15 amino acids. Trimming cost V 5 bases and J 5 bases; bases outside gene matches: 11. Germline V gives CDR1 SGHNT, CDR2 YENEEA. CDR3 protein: CASSPRQGSYHEQYF. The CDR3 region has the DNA TGTGCCAGCAGCCCGCGACAGGGGTCATACCACGAGCAGTACTTC.

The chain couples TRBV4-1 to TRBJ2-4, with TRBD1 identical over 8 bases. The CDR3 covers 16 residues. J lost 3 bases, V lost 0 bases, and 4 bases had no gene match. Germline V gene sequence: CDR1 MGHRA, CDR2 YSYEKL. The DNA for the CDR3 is TGCGCCAGCAGCCAAGAGGCAGGGGGCGTCAAAAACATTCAGTACTTC. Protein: CASSQEAGGVKNIQYF.

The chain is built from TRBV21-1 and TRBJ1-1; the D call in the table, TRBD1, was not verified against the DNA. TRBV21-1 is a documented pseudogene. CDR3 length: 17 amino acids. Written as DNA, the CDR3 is TGTGCCAGCAGCAGGCCTAGGACAGTCTCAATGAACACTGAAGCTTTCTTT. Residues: CASSRPRTVSMNTEAFF.

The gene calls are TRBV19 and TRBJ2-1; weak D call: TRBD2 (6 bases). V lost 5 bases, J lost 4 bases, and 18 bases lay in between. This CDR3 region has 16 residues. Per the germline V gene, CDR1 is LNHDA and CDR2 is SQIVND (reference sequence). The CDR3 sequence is CASSPRLGLKYNEQFF. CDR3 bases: TGTGCCAGTAGTCCCCGACTAGGACTTAAGTACAATGAGCAGTTCTTC.

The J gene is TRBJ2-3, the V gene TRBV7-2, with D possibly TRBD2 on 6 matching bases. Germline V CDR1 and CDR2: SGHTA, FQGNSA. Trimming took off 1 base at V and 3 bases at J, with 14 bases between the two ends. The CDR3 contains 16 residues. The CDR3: CASSLGGGDSTDTQYF. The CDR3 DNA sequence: TGTGCCAGCAGCTTAGGGGGCGGGGACTCAACAGATACGCAGTATTTT. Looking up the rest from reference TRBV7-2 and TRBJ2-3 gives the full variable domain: GAGVSQSPSNKVTEKGKDVELRCDPISGHTALYWYRQSLGQGLEFLIYFQGNSAPDKSGLPSDRFSAERTGGSVSTLTIQRTQQEDSAVYLCASSLGGGDSTDTQYFGPGTRLTVL.

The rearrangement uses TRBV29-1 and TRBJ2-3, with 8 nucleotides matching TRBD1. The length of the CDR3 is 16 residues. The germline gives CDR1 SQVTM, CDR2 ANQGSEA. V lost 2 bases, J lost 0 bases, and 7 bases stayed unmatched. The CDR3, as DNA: TGCAGCGTTGAACTAAGGACAGGGATGAGCACAGATACGCAGTATTTT. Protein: CSVELRTGMSTDTQYF.

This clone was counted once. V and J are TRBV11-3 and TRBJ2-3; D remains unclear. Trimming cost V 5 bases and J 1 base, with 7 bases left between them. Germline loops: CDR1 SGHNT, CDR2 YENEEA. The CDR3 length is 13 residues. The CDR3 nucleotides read TGTGCCAGCAGCCATAGAGGCACAGATACGCAGTATTTT. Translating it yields CASSHRGTDTQYF.

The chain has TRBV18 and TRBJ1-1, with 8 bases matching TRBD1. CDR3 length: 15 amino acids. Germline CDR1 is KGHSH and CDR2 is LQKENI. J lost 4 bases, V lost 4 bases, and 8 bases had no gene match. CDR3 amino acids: CASSQATGVITEAFF. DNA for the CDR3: TGTGCCAGCTCACAAGCGACAGGGGTGATCACTGAAGCTTTCTTT.

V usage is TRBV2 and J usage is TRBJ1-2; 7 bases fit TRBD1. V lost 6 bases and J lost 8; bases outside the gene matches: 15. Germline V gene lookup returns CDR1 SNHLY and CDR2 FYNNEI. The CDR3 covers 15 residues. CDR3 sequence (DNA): TGTGCCAGCAGCAAACGACAGGGCCCACCGGAAGGCTACACCTTC. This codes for CASSKRQGPPEGYTF.

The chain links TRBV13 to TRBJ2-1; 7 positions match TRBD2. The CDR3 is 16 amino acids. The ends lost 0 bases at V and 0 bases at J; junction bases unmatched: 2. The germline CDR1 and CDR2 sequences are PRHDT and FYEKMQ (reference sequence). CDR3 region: CASSLGSGNSYNEQFF. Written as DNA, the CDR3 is TGTGCCAGCAGCTTAGGAAGCGGGAACTCCTACAATGAGCAGTTCTTC.

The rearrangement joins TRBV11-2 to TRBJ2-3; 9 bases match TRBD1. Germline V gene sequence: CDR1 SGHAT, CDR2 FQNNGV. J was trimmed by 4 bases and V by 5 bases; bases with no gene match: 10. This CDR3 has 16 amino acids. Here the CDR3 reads CASSPRTGVNADTQYF. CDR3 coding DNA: TGTGCCAGCAGCCCTAGGACAGGGGTAAATGCAGATACGCAGTATTTT.

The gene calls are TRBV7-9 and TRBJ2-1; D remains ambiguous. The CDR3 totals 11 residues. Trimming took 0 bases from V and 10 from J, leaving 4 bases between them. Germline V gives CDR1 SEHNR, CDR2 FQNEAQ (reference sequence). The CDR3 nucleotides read TGTGCCAGCAGCTTAGCGCGAGAGCAGTTCTTC. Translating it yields CASSLAREQFF.

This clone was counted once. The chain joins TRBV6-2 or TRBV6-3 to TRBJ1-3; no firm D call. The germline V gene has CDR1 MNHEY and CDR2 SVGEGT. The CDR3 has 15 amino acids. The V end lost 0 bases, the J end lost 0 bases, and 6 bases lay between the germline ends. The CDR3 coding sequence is TGTGCCAGCAGTTACTCGTCCCTCTCTGGAAACACCATATATTTT. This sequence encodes CASSYSSLSGNTIYF.

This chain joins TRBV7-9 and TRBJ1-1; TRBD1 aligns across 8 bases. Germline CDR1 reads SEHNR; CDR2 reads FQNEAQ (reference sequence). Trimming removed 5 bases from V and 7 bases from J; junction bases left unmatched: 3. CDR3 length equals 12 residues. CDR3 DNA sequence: TGTGCCAGCAGCCGAGGGACAGGTGAAGCTTTCTTT. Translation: CASSRGTGEAFF.

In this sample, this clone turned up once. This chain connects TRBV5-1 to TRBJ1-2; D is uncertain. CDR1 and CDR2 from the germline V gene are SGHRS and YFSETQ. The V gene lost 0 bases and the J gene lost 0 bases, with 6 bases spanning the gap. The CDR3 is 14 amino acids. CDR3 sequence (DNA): TGCGCCAGCAGCTTGGGAGATTCTAACTATGGCTACACCTTC. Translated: CASSLGDSNYGYTF. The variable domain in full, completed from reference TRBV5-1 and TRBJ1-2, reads KAGVTQTPRYLIKTRGQQVTLSCSPISGHRSVSWYQQTPGQGLQFLFEYFSETQRNKGNFPGRFSGRQFSNSRSEMNVSTLELGDSALYLCASSLGDSNYGYTFGSGTRLTVV.

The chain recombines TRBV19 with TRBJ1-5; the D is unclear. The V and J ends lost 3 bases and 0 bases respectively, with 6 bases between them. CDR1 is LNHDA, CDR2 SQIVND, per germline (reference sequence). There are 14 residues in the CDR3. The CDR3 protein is CASSIGDSNQPQHF. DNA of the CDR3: TGTGCCAGTAGTATCGGGGATAGCAATCAGCCCCAGCATTTT.

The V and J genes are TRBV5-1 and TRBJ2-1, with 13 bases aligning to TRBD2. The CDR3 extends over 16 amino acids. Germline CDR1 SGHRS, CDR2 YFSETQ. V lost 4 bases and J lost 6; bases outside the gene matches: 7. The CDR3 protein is CASSGTGTSGANEQFF. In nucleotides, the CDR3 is TGCGCCAGCAGCGGAACCGGGACTAGCGGGGCCAATGAGCAGTTCTTC.

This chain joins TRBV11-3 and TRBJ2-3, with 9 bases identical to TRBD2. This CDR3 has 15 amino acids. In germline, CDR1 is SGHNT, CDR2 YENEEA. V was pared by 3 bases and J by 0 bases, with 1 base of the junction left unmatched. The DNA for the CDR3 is TGTGCCAGCAGCTTTAGCGGGAGAAGCACAGATACGCAGTATTTT. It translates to CASSFSGRSTDTQYF.

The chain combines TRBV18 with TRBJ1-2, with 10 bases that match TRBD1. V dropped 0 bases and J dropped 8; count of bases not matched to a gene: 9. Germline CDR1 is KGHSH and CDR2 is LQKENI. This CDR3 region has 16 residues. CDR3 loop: CASSPPSGTGVEGYTF. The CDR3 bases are TGTGCCAGCTCACCACCTTCCGGGACAGGGGTGGAAGGCTACACCTTC.

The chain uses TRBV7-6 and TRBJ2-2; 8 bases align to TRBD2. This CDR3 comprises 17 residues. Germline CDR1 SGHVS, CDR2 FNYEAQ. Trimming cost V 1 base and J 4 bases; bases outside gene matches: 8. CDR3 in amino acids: CASSLVVGRGGTGELFF. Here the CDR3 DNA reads TGTGCCAGCAGCTTAGTGGTCGGTCGGGGGGGCACCGGGGAGCTGTTTTTT.